The clone carrying this T cell receptor beta chain is classed as medium-sized. Its antigen is as yet unknown. These data originate in a study of spatial heterogeneity in lung cancer. Germline lookup yields CDR1 PRHDT and CDR2 FYEKMQ (reference sequence). CDR3 size: 11 residues. Trimming pared 4 bases from V and 0 bases from J, leaving 1 base between. Findings of the study overall: Higher tumor mutation counts went along with higher counts of expanded intratumoral alpha and beta TCRs.

Time point given: sample taken at primary tumor resection. TCRdb reanalysed the 5' RACE reads using MiXCR and keeps one entry per CDR3 protein. The table records 5,500 to 7,500 distinct CDR3 sequences, around 3% of them present only once. The sequencing used lung tumor tissue, collected at surgery. The receptor comes from a male donor with early-stage non-small cell lung cancer. This sequence joins TRBV13 and TRBJ2-7; D remains unclear. This chain's CDR3 is CASSYSYEQYF. The CDR3 DNA reads TGTGCCAGCAGCTACTCCTACGAGCAGTACTTC.